This T cell receptor beta chain was sequenced for a study of Ad26.COV2.S vaccination and SARS-CoV-2 variants. Study-level background: This donor came from the COV1001 trial of Ad26.COV2.S.

Profiled with immunoSEQ multiplex PCR; TCRdb holds only in-frame clones, not every one. The sample records about 480,000 clones, 87% being singletons. The treatment is: about 20 received Ad26.COV2.S at low or high dose, single or two shots; 5 received placebo; per-sample allocation not given. After the first vaccine or placebo injection, samples were drawn on day 63. An adult aged 18-55 years in Boston served as the donor. The CDR3 runs to 12 residues. The germline CDR1 and CDR2 sequences are MDHEN and SYDVKM. V was shortened by 11 bases and J by 2 bases, with 12 bases between the two germline ends. V usage is TRBV28 and J usage is TRBJ1-2; D remains ambiguous. This specimen was peripheral blood, taken in a trial of Ad26.COV2.S vaccine versus placebo. The clonotype comes from a person aged 18-65 years who received the Ad26.COV2.S COVID-19 vaccine or a placebo. The CDR3 region is CAEKGANYGYTF. CDR3 bases: TGTGCCGAGAAGGGAGCAAACTATGGCTACACCTTC.